The clone carrying this T cell receptor (beta chain) was detected only a few times. Its antigen is not identified. At one boundary the junction diverges from the germline segment, which might be a read error. The V gene's germline CDR1 is SGHRS and CDR2 YFSETQ. The CDR3 loop spans 14 amino acids. These data belong to a study of T cell repertoires in cytomegalovirus infection. The overall study: CMV infection and matching HLA type were both indicated by public TCR beta signatures.

From the reads, TCRdb called clonotypes with MiXCR, one entry per CDR3 protein. Of about 260,000 distinct CDR3 sequences in the sample, approximately 9% are singletons; the top ten hold approximately 15%. Findings and limits, study-wide: Clonotypes of TCR beta that were HLA-C-restricted and CMV-specific dominated the ex vivo response.

Sequenced material: PBMCs. V usage is TRBV5-1 and J usage is TRBJ2-7; possibly TRBD1 for D (7 bases). The receptor was derived from a human donor in good health (CMV status not recorded). Some clones in this sample may be carry-over from other donors' samples. The DNA of the CDR3 is TGCGCCAGCAGATTGGAGGGGGCGCGTTACGAGCAGTACTTC. It translates to CASRLEGARYEQYF.